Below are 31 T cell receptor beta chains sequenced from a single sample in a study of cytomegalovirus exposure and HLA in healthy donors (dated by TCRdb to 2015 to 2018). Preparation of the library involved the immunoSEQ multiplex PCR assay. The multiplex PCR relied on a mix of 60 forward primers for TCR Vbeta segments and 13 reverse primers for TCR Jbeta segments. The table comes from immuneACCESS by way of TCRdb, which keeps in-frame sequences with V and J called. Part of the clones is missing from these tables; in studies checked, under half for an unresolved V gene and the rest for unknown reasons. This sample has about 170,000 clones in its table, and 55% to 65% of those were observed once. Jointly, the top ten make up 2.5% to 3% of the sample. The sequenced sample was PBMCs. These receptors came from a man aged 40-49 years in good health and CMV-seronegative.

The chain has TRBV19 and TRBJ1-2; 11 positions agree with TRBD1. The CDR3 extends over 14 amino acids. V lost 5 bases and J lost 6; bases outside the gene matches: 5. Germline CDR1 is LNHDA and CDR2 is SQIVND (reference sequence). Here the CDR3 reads CASSAGQGAHGYTF. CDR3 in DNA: TGTGCCAGTAGTGCCGGACAGGGGGCGCATGGCTACACCTTC.

In nucleotides, the CDR3 is TGCGCCAGCAGCTTGGAGGCCAGTCGGGCTGAAGCTTTCTTT. Its translation: CASSLEASRAEAFF. The V call is TRBV5-1, the J call TRBJ1-1; D is unclear. This CDR3 comprises 14 residues. The germline V gene has CDR1 SGHRS and CDR2 YFSETQ. The V and J ends lost 0 bases and 6 bases respectively, with 12 bases between them. Combining the CDR3 with reference TRBV5-1 and TRBJ1-1 gives the whole variable domain KAGVTQTPRYLIKTRGQQVTLSCSPISGHRSVSWYQQTPGQGLQFLFEYFSETQRNKGNFPGRFSGRQFSNSRSEMNVSTLELGDSALYLCASSLEASRAEAFFGQGTRLTVV.

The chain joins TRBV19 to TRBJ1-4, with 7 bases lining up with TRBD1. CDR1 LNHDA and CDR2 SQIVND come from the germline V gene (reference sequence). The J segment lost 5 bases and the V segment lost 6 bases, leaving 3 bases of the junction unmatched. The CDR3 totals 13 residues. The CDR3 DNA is TGTGCCAGTAGCGGCAGGGGGAATGAAAAACTGTTTTTT. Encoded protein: CASSGRGNEKLFF.

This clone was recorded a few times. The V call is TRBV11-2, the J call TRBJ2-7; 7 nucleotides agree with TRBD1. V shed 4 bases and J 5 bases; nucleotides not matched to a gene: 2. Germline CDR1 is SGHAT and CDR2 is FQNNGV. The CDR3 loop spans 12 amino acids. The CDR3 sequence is CASSSGTDEQYF. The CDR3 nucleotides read TGTGCCAGCAGCTCGGGGACAGACGAGCAGTACTTC.

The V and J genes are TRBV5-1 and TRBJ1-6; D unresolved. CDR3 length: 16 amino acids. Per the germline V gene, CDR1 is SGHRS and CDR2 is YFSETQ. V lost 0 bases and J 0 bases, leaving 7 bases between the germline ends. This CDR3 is CASSLEGSSYNSPLHF. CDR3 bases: TGCGCCAGCAGCTTGGAAGGGAGCTCCTATAATTCACCCCTCCACTTT.

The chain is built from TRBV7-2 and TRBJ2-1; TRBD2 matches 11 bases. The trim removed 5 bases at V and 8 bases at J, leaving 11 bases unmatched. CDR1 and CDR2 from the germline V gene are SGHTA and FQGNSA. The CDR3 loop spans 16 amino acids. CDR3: CASSGQLAGARDEQFF. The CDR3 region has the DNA TGTGCCAGCAGCGGACAACTAGCGGGAGCGCGGGATGAGCAGTTCTTC. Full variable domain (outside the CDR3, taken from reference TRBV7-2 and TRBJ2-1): GAGVSQSPSNKVTEKGKDVELRCDPISGHTALYWYRQSLGQGLEFLIYFQGNSAPDKSGLPSDRFSAERTGGSVSTLTIQRTQQEDSAVYLCASSGQLAGARDEQFFGPGTRLTVL.

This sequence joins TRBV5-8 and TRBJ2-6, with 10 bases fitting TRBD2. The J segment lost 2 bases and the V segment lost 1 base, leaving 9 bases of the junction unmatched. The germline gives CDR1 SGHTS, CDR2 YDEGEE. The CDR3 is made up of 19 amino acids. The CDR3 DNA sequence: TGTGCCAGCAGCTTGTTACTAGCGGGGTCCTTCCCTGGGGCCAACGTCCTGACTTTC. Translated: CASSLLLAGSFPGANVLTF.

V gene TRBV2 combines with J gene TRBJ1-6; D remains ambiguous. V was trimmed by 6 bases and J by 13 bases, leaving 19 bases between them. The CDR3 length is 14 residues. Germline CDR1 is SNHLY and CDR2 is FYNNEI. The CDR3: CASRVGSLLSPLHF. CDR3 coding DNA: TGTGCCAGCAGAGTGGGGAGCCTGCTATCGCCCCTCCACTTT.

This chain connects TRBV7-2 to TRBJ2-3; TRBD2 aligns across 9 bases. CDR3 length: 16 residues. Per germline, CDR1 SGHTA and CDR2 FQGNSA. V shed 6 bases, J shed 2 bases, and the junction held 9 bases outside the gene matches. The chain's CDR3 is CASSLSGGTNTDTQYF. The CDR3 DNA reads TGTGCCAGCAGTTTGAGCGGGGGGACGAACACAGATACGCAGTATTTT.

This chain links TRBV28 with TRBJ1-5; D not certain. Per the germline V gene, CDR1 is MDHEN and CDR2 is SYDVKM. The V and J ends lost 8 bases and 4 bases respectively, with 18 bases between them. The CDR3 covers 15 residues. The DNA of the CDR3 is TGTGCCAGCTCTCTACCGGACGGGGAGAATCAGCCCCAGCATTTT. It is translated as CASSLPDGENQPQHF.

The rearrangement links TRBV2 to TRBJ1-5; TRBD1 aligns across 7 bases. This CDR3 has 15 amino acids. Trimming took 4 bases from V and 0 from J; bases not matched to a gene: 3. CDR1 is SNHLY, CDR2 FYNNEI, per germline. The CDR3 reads CASSGQGVSNQPQHF. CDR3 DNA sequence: TGTGCCAGCAGTGGACAGGGTGTTAGCAATCAGCCCCAGCATTTT.

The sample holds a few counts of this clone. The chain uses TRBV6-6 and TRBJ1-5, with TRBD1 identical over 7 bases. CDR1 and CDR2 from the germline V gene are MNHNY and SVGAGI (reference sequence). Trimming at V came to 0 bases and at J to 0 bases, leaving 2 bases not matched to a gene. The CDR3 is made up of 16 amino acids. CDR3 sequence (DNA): TGTGCCAGCAGTTACTCCGACAGGGTTAGCAATCAGCCCCAGCATTTT. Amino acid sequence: CASSYSDRVSNQPQHF.

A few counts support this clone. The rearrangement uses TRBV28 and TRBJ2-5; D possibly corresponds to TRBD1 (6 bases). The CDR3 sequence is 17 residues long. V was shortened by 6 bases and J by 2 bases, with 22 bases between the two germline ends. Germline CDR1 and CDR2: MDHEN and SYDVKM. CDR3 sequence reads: CASSPFVGAPGQETQYF. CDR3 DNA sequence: TGTGCCAGCAGCCCTTTCGTGGGGGCGCCTGGGCAAGAGACCCAGTACTTC. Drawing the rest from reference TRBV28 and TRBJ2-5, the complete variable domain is DVKVTQSSRYLVKRTGEKVFLECVQDMDHENMFWYRQDPGLGLRLIYFSYDVKMKEKGDIPEGYSVSREKKERFSLILESASTNQTSMYLCASSPFVGAPGQETQYFGPGTRLLVL.

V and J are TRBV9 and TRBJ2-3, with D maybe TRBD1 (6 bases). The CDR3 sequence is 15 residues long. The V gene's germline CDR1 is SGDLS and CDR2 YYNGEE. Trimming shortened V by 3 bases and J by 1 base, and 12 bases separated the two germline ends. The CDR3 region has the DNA TGTGCCAGCAGCGGGACAGAGCGTCGCACAGATACGCAGTATTTT. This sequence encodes CASSGTERRTDTQYF.

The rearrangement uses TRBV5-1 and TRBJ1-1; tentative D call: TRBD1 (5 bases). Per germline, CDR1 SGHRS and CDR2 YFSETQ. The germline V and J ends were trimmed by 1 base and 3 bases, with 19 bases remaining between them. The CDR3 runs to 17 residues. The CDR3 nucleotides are TGCGCCAGCAGCTTGCAGGGCTTCAGGGCGGGGGACACTGAAGCTTTCTTT. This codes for CASSLQGFRAGDTEAFF.

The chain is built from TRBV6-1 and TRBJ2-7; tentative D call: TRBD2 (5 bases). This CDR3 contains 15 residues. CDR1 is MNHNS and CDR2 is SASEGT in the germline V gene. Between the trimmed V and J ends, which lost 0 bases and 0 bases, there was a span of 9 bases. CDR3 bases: TGTGCCAGCAGTGAAGCGGCCGGACTCTCCTACGAGCAGTACTTC. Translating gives CASSEAAGLSYEQYF.

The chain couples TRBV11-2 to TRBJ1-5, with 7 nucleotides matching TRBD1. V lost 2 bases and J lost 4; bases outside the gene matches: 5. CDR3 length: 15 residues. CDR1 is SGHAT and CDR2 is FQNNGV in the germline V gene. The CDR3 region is CASSLMGQMNQPQHF. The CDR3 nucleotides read TGTGCCAGCAGCTTAATGGGACAGATGAATCAGCCCCAGCATTTT.

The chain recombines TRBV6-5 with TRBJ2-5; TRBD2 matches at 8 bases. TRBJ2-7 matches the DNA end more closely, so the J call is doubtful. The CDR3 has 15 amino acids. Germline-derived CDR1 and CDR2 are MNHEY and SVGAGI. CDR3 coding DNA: TGTGCCAGTCTCGAGAAGGGACTAGTAATTTACGAGCAGTACTTC. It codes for CASLEKGLVIYEQYF.

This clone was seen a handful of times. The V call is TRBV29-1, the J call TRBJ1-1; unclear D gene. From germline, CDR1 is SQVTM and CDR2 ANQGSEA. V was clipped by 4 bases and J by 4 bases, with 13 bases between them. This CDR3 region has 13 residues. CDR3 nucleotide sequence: TGCAGCGTTGGGTCAGGATTGGCCACTGAAGCTTTCTTT. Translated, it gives CSVGSGLATEAFF.

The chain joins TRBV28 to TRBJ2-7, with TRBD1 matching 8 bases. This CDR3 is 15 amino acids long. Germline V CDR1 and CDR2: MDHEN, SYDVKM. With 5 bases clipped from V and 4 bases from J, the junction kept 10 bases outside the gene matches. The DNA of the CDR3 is TGTGCCAGCAGTCCGGACAGGGTGCTTACTTACGAGCAGTACTTC. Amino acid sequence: CASSPDRVLTYEQYF. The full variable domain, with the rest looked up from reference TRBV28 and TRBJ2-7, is DVKVTQSSRYLVKRTGEKVFLECVQDMDHENMFWYRQDPGLGLRLIYFSYDVKMKEKGDIPEGYSVSREKKERFSLILESASTNQTSMYLCASSPDRVLTYEQYFGPGTRLTVT.

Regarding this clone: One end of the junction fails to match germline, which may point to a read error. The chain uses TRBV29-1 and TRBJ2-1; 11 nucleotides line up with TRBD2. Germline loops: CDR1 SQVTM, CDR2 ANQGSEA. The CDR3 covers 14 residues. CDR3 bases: TGCAGCGTTGAACGGGGAACTAGCGGGAGTTTGTTGATCTTC. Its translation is CSVERGTSGSLLIF.

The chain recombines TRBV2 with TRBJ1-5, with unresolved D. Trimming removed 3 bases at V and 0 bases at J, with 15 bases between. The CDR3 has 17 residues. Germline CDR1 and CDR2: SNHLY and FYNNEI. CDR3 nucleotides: TGTGCCAGCAGTGATCAGGTGGGGAGAGGTAGCAATCAGCCCCAGCATTTT. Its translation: CASSDQVGRGSNQPQHF. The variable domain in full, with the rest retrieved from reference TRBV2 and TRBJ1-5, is EPEVTQTPSHQVTQMGQEVILRCVPISNHLYFYWYRQILGQKVEFLVSFYNNEISEKSEIFDDQFSVERPDGSNFTLKIRSTKLEDSAMYFCASSDQVGRGSNQPQHFGDGTRLSIL.

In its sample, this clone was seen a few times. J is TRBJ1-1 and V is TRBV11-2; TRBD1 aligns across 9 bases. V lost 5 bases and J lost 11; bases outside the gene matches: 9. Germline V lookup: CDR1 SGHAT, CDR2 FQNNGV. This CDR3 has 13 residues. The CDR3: CASSPTGGDLAFF. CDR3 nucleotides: TGTGCCAGCAGCCCAACAGGGGGCGATTTGGCTTTCTTT.

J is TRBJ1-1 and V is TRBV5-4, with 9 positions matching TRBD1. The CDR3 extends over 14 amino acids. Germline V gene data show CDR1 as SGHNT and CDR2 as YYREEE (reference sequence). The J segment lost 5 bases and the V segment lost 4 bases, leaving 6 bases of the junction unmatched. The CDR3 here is CASSPRTGETEAFF. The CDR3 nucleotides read TGTGCCAGCAGCCCGAGGACAGGGGAAACTGAAGCTTTCTTT. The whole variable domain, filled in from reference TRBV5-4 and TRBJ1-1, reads ETGVTQSPTHLIKTRGQQVTLRCSSQSGHNTVSWYQQALGQGPQFIFQYYREEENGRGNFPPRFSGLQFPNYSSELNVNALELDDSALYLCASSPRTGETEAFFGQGTRLTVV.

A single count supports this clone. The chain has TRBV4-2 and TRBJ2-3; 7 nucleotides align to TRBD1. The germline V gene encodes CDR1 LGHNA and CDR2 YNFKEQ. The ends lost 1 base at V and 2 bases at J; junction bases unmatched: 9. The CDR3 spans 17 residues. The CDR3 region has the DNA TGTGCCAGCAGCCAAGGGGAGACAGGGAGCGACACAGATACGCAGTATTTT. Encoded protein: CASSQGETGSDTDTQYF.

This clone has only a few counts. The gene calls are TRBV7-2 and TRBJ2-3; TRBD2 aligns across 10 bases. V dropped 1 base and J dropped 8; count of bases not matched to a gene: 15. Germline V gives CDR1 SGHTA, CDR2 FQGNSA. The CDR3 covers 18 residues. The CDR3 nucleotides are TGTGCCAGCAGCTTAGTGGCAGGGCCTAGCGGGAGTTGGGGTACGCAGTATTTT. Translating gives CASSLVAGPSGSWGTQYF.

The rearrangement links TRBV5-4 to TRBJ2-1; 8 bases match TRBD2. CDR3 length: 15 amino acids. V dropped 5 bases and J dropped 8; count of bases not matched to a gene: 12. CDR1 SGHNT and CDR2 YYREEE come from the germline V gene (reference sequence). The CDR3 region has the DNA TGTGCCAGCAGTATTGCGGGGGGTCTGGAGGATGAGCAGTTCTTC. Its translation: CASSIAGGLEDEQFF.

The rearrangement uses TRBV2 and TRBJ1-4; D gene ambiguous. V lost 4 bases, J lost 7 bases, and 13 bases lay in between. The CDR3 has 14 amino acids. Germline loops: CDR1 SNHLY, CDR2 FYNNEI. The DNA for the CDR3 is TGTGCCAGCAGTGCAGAGACTTACGGTGAAAAACTGTTTTTT. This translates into CASSAETYGEKLFF.

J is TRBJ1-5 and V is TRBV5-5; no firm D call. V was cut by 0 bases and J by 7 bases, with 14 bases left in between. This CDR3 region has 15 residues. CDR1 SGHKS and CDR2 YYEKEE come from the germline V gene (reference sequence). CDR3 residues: CASSLAVGLGQPQHF. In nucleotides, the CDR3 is TGTGCCAGCAGCTTGGCGGTAGGCCTAGGCCAGCCCCAGCATTTT.

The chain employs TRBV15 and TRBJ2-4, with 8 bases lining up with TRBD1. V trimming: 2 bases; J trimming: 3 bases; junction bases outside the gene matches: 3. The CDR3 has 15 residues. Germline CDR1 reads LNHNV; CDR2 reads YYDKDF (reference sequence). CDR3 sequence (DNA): TGTGCCACCAGCAGAACTGGACAGGGCAAAAACATTCAGTACTTC. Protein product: CATSRTGQGKNIQYF.

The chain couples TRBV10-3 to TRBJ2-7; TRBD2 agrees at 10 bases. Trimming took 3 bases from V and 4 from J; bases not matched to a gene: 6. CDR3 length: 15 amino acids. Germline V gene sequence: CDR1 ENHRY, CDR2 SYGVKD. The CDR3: CAISEQREGRYEQYF. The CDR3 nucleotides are TGTGCCATCAGTGAACAGCGGGAGGGCCGGTACGAGCAGTACTTC.